This T cell receptor (beta chain) was sequenced in a study of cytomegalovirus exposure and HLA in healthy donors. Remarks on this clone: The target antigen is unknown.

It was with 60 Vbeta and 13 Jbeta primers that the PCR ran. The protocol was immunoSEQ multiplex PCR, while the TCRdb copy is restricted to in-frame clones and leaves out a portion. The data show about 140,000 clones, with 75% to 80% seen just once and over 2% held by the top ten. CDR1 and CDR2 (germline): SGHTA, FQGNSA. The V end lost 0 bases, the J end lost 4 bases, and 10 bases lay between the germline ends. This CDR3 region has 14 residues. Overall study results and limits: A later analysis showed HLA-associated TCR beta chains outstripping equally common others in clonal expansion.

The genes are TRBV7-2 and TRBJ2-7, with a weak D call TRBD2 (6 bases). This sequence originates from a man aged 30 to 39 in good health and CMV-seronegative. Sequenced material: PBMCs. The DNA for the CDR3 is TGTGCCAGCAGCTTAGCGGTGGGGGGTTACGAGCAGTACTTC. Translation: CASSLAVGGYEQYF.